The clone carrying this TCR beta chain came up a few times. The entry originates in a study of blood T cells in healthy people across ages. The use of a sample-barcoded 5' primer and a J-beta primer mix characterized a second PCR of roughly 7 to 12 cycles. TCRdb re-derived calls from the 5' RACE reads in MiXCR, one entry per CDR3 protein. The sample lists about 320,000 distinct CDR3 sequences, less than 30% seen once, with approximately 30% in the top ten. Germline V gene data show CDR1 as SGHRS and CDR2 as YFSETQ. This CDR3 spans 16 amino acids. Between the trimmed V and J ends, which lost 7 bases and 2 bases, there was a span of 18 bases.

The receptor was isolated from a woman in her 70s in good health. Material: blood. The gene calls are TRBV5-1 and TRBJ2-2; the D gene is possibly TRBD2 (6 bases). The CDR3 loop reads CASGTGEQVNTGELFF. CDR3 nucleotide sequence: TGCGCCAGCGGGACGGGAGAGCAGGTTAACACCGGGGAGCTGTTTTTT.